This T cell receptor beta chain came from a study of post-analysis software for immune sequencing data (dated by TCRdb to the mid-2010s). Background for the entire study: Recorded disease courses included relapsing-remitting, secondary progressive and progressive-relapsing multiple sclerosis, with some patients lacking subtype annotation. The patient repertoires were set against about 12 previously published healthy control repertoires from donors whose ages ranged from roughly 6 to 26 years. A subset of samples was prepared in parallel using single-end sample barcoding, then pooled and co-amplified after Illumina adapter ligation.

Spanning cysteine to phenylalanine, the CDR3 consists of 17 amino acids. Of all the DNA, just the CDR3 is kept, 51 bases in frame from base 1. Via the germline V gene, CDR1 is SGHTA and CDR2 FQGNSA. Cut back by 7 bases and 3 bases, the V and J ends lie 24 bases apart. This clonotype was counted between two and nine times. Its antigen is still unknown. Per-base qualities were not stored, and no clone one base away is much larger. The receptor library was made with PCR. Sequencing was performed on an Illumina HiSeq 2500. To reduce PCR and sequencing biases, unique molecular identifiers were built into the TCR beta cDNA libraries. Every 1 to 10 million input T cells yielded approximately 500,000 cDNA molecules, meaning each molecule approximated one T cell. The patient libraries were prepared and sequenced with the same protocol used for the earlier healthy control dataset. Samples belonging to the same batch were prepared together, multiplexed and sequenced on a shared HiSeq lane. As for how the authors treated the data: Raw barcoded reads were processed with MIGEC, and single-read molecular identifier groups were discarded before consensus assembly and CDR3 extraction. VDJtools was used for post-analysis of the clonotype tables, with diversity normalized by down-sampling every dataset to the smallest sample size. To correct batch-related cross-sample contamination, repertoire overlap clustering matched CDR3 amino acid sequences but not nucleotide sequences. TCRdb applied fastp at Q25 and MiXCR to the public reads, then kept only in-frame beta chains. Rows with one shared CDR3 protein collapse into an entry with the most common genes and DNA. V and J calls and clone size were set by TCRdb, not the authors. Across this sample there are about half a million distinct CDR3 sequences, with around a third seen only once. The biggest ten clones account for approximately 6% of the sample.

To demonstrate the VDJtools post-analysis software, TCR beta repertoires were profiled from the peripheral blood of 10 to 15 young patients with multiple sclerosis. Multiple sclerosis patients were children and adolescents aged roughly 6 to 16 years. Study-level results and caveats: Direct clustering with F measure showed strong co-clustering of samples prepared in the same batch, prompting a batch-effect correction. Significantly lower normalized Chao1 diversity was found in multiple sclerosis patients than in controls, suggesting substantial peripheral T-cell clonal expansion. Roughly 5 TRBV segments, including TRBV5-6, TRBV5-1 and TRBV20-1, were significantly more frequent in patients than controls. The multiple sclerosis patient group was slightly younger than the control group.

The specimen sequenced was blood. The rearranged chain carries TRBV7-2 and TRBJ2-5; the D gene is perhaps TRBD2, on 6 matching bases. The TCR comes from a girl aged 2 to 17 with multiple sclerosis. The CDR3: CASKRRAGLSLEETQYF. The DNA sequence follows: TGTGCCAGCAAGCGACGTGCGGGGTTGTCATTAGAAGAGACCCAGTACTTC.